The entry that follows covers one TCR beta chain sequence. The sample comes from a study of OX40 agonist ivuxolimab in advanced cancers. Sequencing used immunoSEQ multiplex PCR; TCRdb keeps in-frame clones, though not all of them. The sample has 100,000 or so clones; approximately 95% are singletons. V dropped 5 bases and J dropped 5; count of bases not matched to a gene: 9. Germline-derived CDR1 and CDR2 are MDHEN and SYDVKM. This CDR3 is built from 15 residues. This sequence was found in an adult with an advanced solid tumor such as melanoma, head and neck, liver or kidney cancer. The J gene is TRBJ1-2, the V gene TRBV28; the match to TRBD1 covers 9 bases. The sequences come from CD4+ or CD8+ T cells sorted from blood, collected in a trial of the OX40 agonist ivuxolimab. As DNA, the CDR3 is TGTGCCAGCAGTCCACAGGGGGCGCCGATTTATGGCTACACCTTC. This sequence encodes CASSPQGAPIYGYTF.